This passage covers 23 T cell receptor beta chains from one sample sequenced in a study of T cells in Graves' hyperthyroidism and ophthalmopathy. TCR beta CDR3 region amplification was performed from RNA transcripts. The HTBI primer set drove a first-round RT-PCR of the TCR CDR3. TCRdb re-called the multiplex PCR reads with MiXCR, one entry per CDR3 protein. The repertoire holds 250,000 to 300,000 distinct CDR3 sequences, about 15% seen once, with approximately 57% in the top ten. The sample was blood. The receptors shown here come from a woman aged 55 to 70 with Graves' ophthalmopathy.

This clonotype was seen at least ten times. The rearrangement joins TRBV7-8 to TRBJ2-5; D perhaps matches TRBD1 (6 bases). The CDR3 loop spans 14 amino acids. V lost 5 bases and J 3 bases, leaving 13 bases between the germline ends. Per the germline V gene, CDR1 is SGHVS and CDR2 is FQNEAQ. In DNA form, the CDR3 reads TGTGCCAGCAGCCTCCGACAGGAAAAAGAGACCCAGTACTTC. It is translated as CASSLRQEKETQYF.

As regards this clonotype: This may be a read error, as it is one base from a much larger clone. The chain employs TRBV28 and TRBJ2-7, with D perhaps matching TRBD1 or TRBD2 (5 bases each). V was pared by 5 bases and J by 9 bases, with 20 bases between. CDR3 length equals 14 residues. CDR1 is MDHEN, CDR2 SYDVKM, per germline. The CDR3 DNA reads TGTGCCAGCAGTATCTCTAGTGGGGGTTTGTGGCAGTACTTC. Translating it yields CASSISSGGLWQYF.

This rearrangement joins TRBV29-1 to TRBJ1-1; D is unclear. The V end lost 5 bases, the J end lost 7 bases, and 8 bases lay between the germline ends. CDR3 length: 10 amino acids. The germline CDR1 and CDR2 sequences are SQVTM and ANQGSEA. The CDR3 DNA reads TGCAGCGTTCAGGTCCATGAAGCTTTCTTT. Translating it yields CSVQVHEAFF.

This clonotype appeared a few times. This sequence joins TRBV5-1 and TRBJ2-3; TRBD2 aligns across 8 bases. The length of the CDR3 is 16 residues. Per germline, CDR1 SGHRS and CDR2 YFSETQ. After removal of 4 bases from V and 2 bases from J, the junction contained 9 bases not matched to a gene. DNA for the CDR3: TGCGCCAGCAGCCGGGGGGGCGGGGGGTACACAGATACGCAGTATTTT. It translates to CASSRGGGGYTDTQYF.

This clonotype showed up many times. This rearrangement joins TRBV10-3 to TRBJ2-2; TRBD1 agrees at 8 bases. There are 15 residues in the CDR3. Losses at the gene ends were 6 bases for V and 6 bases for J; bases not matched to a gene: 9. The V gene's germline CDR1 is ENHRY and CDR2 SYGVKD. CDR3 bases: TGTGCCATCAGGGAACAGGGGGAAATCGCCGGGGAGCTGTTTTTT. Protein: CAIREQGEIAGELFF.

The chain links TRBV6-1 to TRBJ1-1, with D unclear. CDR1 is MNHNS and CDR2 is SASEGT in the germline V gene. Between the trimmed V and J ends, which lost 4 bases and 3 bases, there was a span of 12 bases. The CDR3 runs to 14 residues. CDR3 amino acids: CASSGKTAYTEAFF. The DNA of the CDR3 is TGTGCCAGCAGTGGGAAAACAGCTTACACTGAAGCTTTCTTT.

This clonotype was detected a few times. This chain links TRBV4-2 with TRBJ2-2, with a tentative D call TRBD2 (6 bases). CDR3 length equals 16 residues. Germline-derived CDR1 and CDR2 are LGHNA and YNFKEQ. The V end lost 0 bases, the J end lost 3 bases, and 11 bases lay between the germline ends. The CDR3, as DNA: TGTGCCAGCAGCCAAGAGGCGGGATTTTACACCGGGGAGCTGTTTTTT. As protein: CASSQEAGFYTGELFF.

This clonotype was detected ten times or more. This chain uses TRBV18 with TRBJ1-5; D remains ambiguous. CDR3 length: 12 amino acids. In germline, CDR1 is KGHSH, CDR2 LQKENI. The V and J ends lost 3 bases and 3 bases respectively, with 3 bases between them. CDR3 nucleotide sequence: TGTGCCAGCTCACCCTTCAATCAGCCCCAGCATTTT. This translates into CASSPFNQPQHF.

This sequence joins TRBV2 and TRBJ2-2; D perhaps matches TRBD2 (6 bases). CDR1 SNHLY and CDR2 FYNNEI come from the germline V gene. This CDR3 has 14 residues. The V and J ends lost 9 bases and 5 bases respectively, with 16 bases between them. This CDR3 reads CASGRKGSTGELFF. The CDR3 DNA reads TGTGCCAGTGGGAGGAAAGGGTCGACCGGGGAGCTGTTTTTT.

The genes are TRBV9 and TRBJ2-7; tentative D call: TRBD2 (6 bases). The V and J ends lost 4 bases and 2 bases respectively, with 19 bases between them. The CDR3 spans 16 residues. From germline, CDR1 is SGDLS and CDR2 YYNGEE. For the CDR3, the DNA is TGTGCCAGCAGCTACAGCGGGTTACAAAACCCCTACGAGCAGTACTTC. It codes for CASSYSGLQNPYEQYF.

The chain links TRBV10-3 to TRBJ1-4; TRBD1 matches 9 bases. Germline assignment: CDR1 ENHRY and CDR2 SYGVKD. This CDR3 contains 13 residues. V shed 8 bases, J shed 5 bases, and the junction held 3 bases outside the gene matches. This chain's CDR3 is CAIAQGANEKLFF. CDR3 sequence (DNA): TGTGCCATCGCACAGGGGGCAAATGAAAAACTGTTTTTT.

As concerns this clonotype: A read error is possible here, since a much larger clone lies one base away. V and J are TRBV7-2 and TRBJ2-2; the D is unclear. Germline V gene sequence: CDR1 SGHTA, CDR2 FQGNSA. There are 14 residues in the CDR3. Between the trimmed V and J ends, which lost 8 bases and 5 bases, there was a span of 15 bases. CDR3 protein: CASGSLPLTGELFF. CDR3 coding DNA: TGTGCCAGCGGCTCCCTCCCCCTGACCGGGGAGCTGTTTTTT. Filled out from reference TRBV7-2 and TRBJ2-2, the complete variable domain reads GAGVSQSPSNKVTEKGKDVELRCDPISGHTALYWYRQSLGQGLEFLIYFQGNSAPDKSGLPSDRFSAERTGGSVSTLTIQRTQQEDSAVYLCASGSLPLTGELFFGEGSRLTVL.

This clonotype has more than one count but fewer than ten. The CDR3 here is CSVGTGVGEKLFF. CDR3 bases: TGCAGCGTTGGAACAGGGGTTGGTGAAAAACTGTTTTTT. The chain recombines TRBV29-1 with TRBJ1-4; 7 bases are shared with TRBD1. The CDR3 is made up of 13 amino acids. Looked up from germline, CDR1 is SQVTM and CDR2 is ANQGSEA. The V gene end was trimmed by 4 bases and the J gene end by 7 bases; junction bases not matched to a gene: 6.

In its sample, this clonotype was seen many times. V is TRBV5-6 and J is TRBJ2-5; maybe TRBD2 (5 bases). Germline V gene lookup returns CDR1 SGHDT and CDR2 YYEEEE. The CDR3 extends over 15 amino acids. The V end lost 3 bases, the J end lost 5 bases, and 17 bases lay between the germline ends. The CDR3 region has the DNA TGTGCCAGCAGCTCCACGGAGGAGCTTTGGGAGACCCAGTACTTC. Residues: CASSSTEELWETQYF.

This clonotype has a handful of counts. This chain links TRBV6-2 or TRBV6-3 with TRBJ2-4; D tentatively fits TRBD1 or TRBD2 (6 bases each). CDR1 and CDR2 from the germline V gene are MNHEY and SVGEGT. This CDR3 has 16 residues. V dropped 7 bases and J dropped 3 bases, with 19 bases sitting between them. The CDR3 coding sequence is TGTGCCAGCACCCCTTGGGGGGCTGGGGGCAAAAACATTCAGTACTTC. Protein sequence: CASTPWGAGGKNIQYF.

This chain uses TRBV20-1 with TRBJ2-3; 7 bases agree with TRBD2. The CDR3 covers 14 residues. Per the germline V gene, CDR1 is DFQATT and CDR2 is SNEGSKA (reference sequence). V shed 6 bases and J 0 bases; nucleotides not matched to a gene: 6. Written as DNA, the CDR3 is TGCAGTGCATACTTTAGCGGGAGCACAGATACGCAGTATTTT. Protein: CSAYFSGSTDTQYF.

This clonotype was picked up a small number of times. This chain connects TRBV7-2 to TRBJ2-3; a possible D gene is TRBD2 (6 bases). Germline-derived CDR1 and CDR2 are SGHTA and FQGNSA. The CDR3 extends over 17 amino acids. V lost 3 bases and J lost 2, with 18 bases in between. This CDR3 is CASSFRGGGEHTDTQYF. CDR3 DNA: TGTGCCAGCAGCTTTCGGGGAGGAGGGGAACACACAGATACGCAGTATTTT.

With respect to this clonotype: This sequence may be a read error, since a much larger clone differs from it by one base. The rearrangement joins TRBV20-1 to TRBJ2-1; no clear D. Between the trimmed V and J ends, which lost 4 bases and 3 bases, there was a span of 19 bases. The CDR3 is made up of 16 amino acids. Germline V gene lookup returns CDR1 DFQATT and CDR2 SNEGSKA (reference sequence). The DNA for the CDR3 is TGCAGTGCTACAGATGGACGGTCGAGAGACTACAATGAGCAGTTCTTC. Translated, it gives CSATDGRSRDYNEQFF.

This clonotype was detected many times. DNA for the CDR3: TGTGCCAGCAGTCGGGACAGAATATATGGCTACACCTTC. Translating it yields CASSRDRIYGYTF. The genes are TRBV2 and TRBJ1-2; the match to TRBD1 covers 7 bases. CDR3 length: 13 amino acids. The V and J ends lost 5 bases and 5 bases, in that order; junction bases with no gene match: 5. From germline, CDR1 is SNHLY and CDR2 FYNNEI.

Only a few counts were recorded for this clonotype. This rearrangement joins TRBV20-1 to TRBJ2-3; TRBD1 matches at 8 bases. Germline lookup yields CDR1 DFQATT and CDR2 SNEGSKA (reference sequence). V trimming: 0 bases; J trimming: 6 bases; junction bases outside the gene matches: 8. CDR3 length: 15 amino acids. CDR3 region: CSARDDRGELDTQYF. CDR3 coding DNA: TGCAGTGCTAGAGATGACAGGGGTGAACTGGATACGCAGTATTTT.

This clonotype was seen at least ten times. The rearrangement links TRBV7-2 to TRBJ2-1, with D perhaps matching TRBD1 or TRBD2 (7 bases each). The CDR3 sequence is 14 residues long. V gave up 6 bases and J gave up 8 bases, with 17 bases separating them. Germline loops: CDR1 SGHTA, CDR2 FQGNSA. In DNA form, the CDR3 reads TGTGCCAGCAGAGATAACAGGGGAGGGGATGAGCAGTTCTTC. Translated, it gives CASRDNRGGDEQFF. Drawing the rest from reference TRBV7-2 and TRBJ2-1, the complete variable domain is GAGVSQSPSNKVTEKGKDVELRCDPISGHTALYWYRQSLGQGLEFLIYFQGNSAPDKSGLPSDRFSAERTGGSVSTLTIQRTQQEDSAVYLCASRDNRGGDEQFFGPGTRLTVL.

This clonotype was counted many times. The chain couples TRBV12-3 or TRBV12-4 to TRBJ2-5, with D possibly matching TRBD1 (6 bases). The CDR3 consists of 12 residues. Deletions cut 7 bases from V and 4 bases from J, with 10 bases between. DNA for the CDR3: TGTGCCAGCAAGGGGGACCCAGAGACCCAGTACTTC. It encodes CASKGDPETQYF.

This clonotype has a count of ten or more. This sequence joins TRBV28 and TRBJ2-7; D is uncertain. In germline, CDR1 is MDHEN, CDR2 SYDVKM. This CDR3 has 14 residues. Trimming left V 3 bases short and J 3 bases short, with 12 bases between. The CDR3 nucleotides are TGTGCCAGCAGTTTGGCGGACCAAGGCTACGAGCAGTACTTC. Translation: CASSLADQGYEQYF.